This entry concerns a single T cell receptor beta chain. The CDR3 extends over 16 amino acids. The germline V gene encodes CDR1 LNHDA and CDR2 SQIVND (reference sequence). V lost 6 bases, J lost 3 bases, and 8 bases stayed unmatched. Original processing methods: Amplification of reference gene primers provided the estimated nucleated cell counts. Sequenced by immunoSEQ multiplex PCR; TCRdb stores in-frame clones only, minus some. V, J and clone size reflect that table, while D and trimming were determined from the DNA. The table shows approximately 270,000 clones, with approximately 90% occurring only once. This specimen comes from a study of blood T cell repertoires in COVID-19.

Sequencing was done on a sample of PBMCs or T cells enriched from blood (not recorded which). The chain has TRBV19 and TRBJ2-2, with 9 bases aligning to TRBD1. This TCR came from a woman aged 25 to 39 with acute COVID-19. DNA of the CDR3: TGTGCCAGTAGCTCCGGGACAGGGACTTACACCGGGGAGCTGTTTTTT. This encodes CASSSGTGTYTGELFF.